The rows below give T cell receptor beta chains drawn from one sample of a study of cytomegalovirus exposure and HLA in healthy donors. Measured with immunoSEQ multiplex PCR; TCRdb has only the in-frame clones, and not every one. The sample shows around 140,000 clones, around 65% of them seen only once. Sequenced: PBMCs. The receptors shown here come from a male donor in good health and CMV-seronegative. The CDR3 runs from the conserved cysteine through the conserved F or W. Each record gives: V gene, clone size, D gene, J gene, CDR3 protein. The D gene is left open where the match is weak. The listing skips clone size in some rows; elsewhere it reads once, few, many or a size class.

TRBV19,NA,NA,TRBJ2-3,CASSMNGGPDTQYF
TRBV7-9,once,NA,TRBJ2-1,CSSSLVQEQFF
TRBV5-1,NA,TRBD1,TRBJ2-7,CASSIQGWPYEQYF
TRBV7-2,NA,TRBD1,TRBJ1-3,CASSLRWTGAGNTIYF
TRBV19,few,TRBD1,TRBJ1-1,CASSPWTGAGTEAFF
TRBV7-9,NA,NA,TRBJ2-3,CASSFLGTDTQYF
TRBV7-8,NA,TRBD1,TRBJ2-7,CASSLGGLGQDEQYF
TRBV7-9,few,NA,TRBJ2-3,CASSSWGLTDTQYF
TRBV5-4,NA,NA,TRBJ2-5,CASREAIQETQYF
TRBV18,NA,NA,TRBJ1-4,CASSPPPPGEKLFF
TRBV7-2,once,NA,TRBJ1-1,CASSWRVPEGTEAFF
TRBV9,NA,TRBD1,TRBJ1-6,CASSATGETSPLHF
TRBV28,few,TRBD1,TRBJ1-2,CASSPGQGSYGYTF
TRBV4-3,once,TRBD2,TRBJ2-1,CASSQDRFGGGSYNEQFF